This T cell receptor beta chain was obtained from a study of blood T cell repertoires in COVID-19. This CDR3 is 15 amino acids long. Between the trimmed V and J ends, which lost 4 bases and 3 bases, there was a span of 16 bases. Germline loops: CDR1 SGHRS, CDR2 YFSETQ. The method was immunoSEQ multiplex PCR; TCRdb's version includes in-frame clones alone and lacks a portion of them. The sample holds a few hundred thousand clones, approximately 81% seen once. The clonotype originates from a woman aged 45-65 years who had been exposed to COVID-19. The chain is built from TRBV5-1 and TRBJ1-2; D is perhaps TRBD1 (6 bases). Sequenced: PBMCs or T cells enriched from blood (not recorded which). The CDR3: CASSPTGPDYYGYTF. In DNA form, the CDR3 reads TGCGCCAGCAGCCCGACAGGTCCTGACTACTATGGCTACACCTTC.